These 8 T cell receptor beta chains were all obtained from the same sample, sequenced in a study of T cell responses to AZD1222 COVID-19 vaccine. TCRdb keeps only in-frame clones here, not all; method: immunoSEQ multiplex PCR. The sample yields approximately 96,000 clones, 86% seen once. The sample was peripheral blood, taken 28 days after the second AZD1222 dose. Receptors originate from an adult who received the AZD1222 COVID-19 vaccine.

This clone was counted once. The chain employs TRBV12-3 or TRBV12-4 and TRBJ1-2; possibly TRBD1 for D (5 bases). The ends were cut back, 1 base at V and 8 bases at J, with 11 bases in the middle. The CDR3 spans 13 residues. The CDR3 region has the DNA TGTGCCAGCAGTTTAGATGAGGGGTTGGGCTACACCTTC. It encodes CASSLDEGLGYTF.

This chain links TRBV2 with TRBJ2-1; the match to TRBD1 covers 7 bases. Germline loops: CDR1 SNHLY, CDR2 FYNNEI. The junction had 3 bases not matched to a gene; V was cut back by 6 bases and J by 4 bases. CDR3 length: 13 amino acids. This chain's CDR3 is CASSVQGYNEQFF. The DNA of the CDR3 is TGTGCCAGCAGCGTACAGGGGTACAATGAGCAGTTCTTC.

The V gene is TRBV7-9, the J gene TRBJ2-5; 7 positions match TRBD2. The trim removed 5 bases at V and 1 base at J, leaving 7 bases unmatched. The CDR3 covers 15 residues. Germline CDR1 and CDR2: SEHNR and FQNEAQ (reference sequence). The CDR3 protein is CASSIPGTTQETQYF. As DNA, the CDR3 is TGTGCCAGCAGCATCCCCGGGACTACCCAAGAGACCCAGTACTTC.

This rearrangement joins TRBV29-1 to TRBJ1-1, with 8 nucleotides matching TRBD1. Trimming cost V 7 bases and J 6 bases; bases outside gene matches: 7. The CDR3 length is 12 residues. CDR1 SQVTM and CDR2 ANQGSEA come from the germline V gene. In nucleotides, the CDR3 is TGCAGCGCCCGACAGGGGTTTGCTGAAGCTTTCTTT. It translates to CSARQGFAEAFF.

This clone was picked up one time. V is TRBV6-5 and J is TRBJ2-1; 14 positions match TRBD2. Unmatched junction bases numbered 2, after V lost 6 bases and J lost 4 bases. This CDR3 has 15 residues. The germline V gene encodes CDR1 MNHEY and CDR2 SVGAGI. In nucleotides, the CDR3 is TGTGCCAGCAGGGGACTAGCGGGGGCTTACAATGAGCAGTTCTTC. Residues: CASRGLAGAYNEQFF.

The CDR3, as DNA: TGTGCCAGCAGTGTGGGACTAGCGGGAGGGCGGGGTCTCACAGATACGCAGTATTTT. Translation gives CASSVGLAGGRGLTDTQYF. The chain couples TRBV6-1 to TRBJ2-3, with 16 bases that match TRBD2. Trimming removed 4 bases from V and 2 bases from J; junction bases left unmatched: 9. This CDR3 is built from 19 residues. CDR1 and CDR2 from the germline V gene are MNHNS and SASEGT.

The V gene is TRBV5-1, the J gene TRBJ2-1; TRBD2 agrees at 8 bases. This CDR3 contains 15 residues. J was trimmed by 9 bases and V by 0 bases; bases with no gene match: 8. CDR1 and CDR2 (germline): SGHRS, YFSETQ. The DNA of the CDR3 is TGCGCCAGCAGCTTGGCCCTAGCGGGTGCGACTGAGCAGTTCTTC. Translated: CASSLALAGATEQFF.

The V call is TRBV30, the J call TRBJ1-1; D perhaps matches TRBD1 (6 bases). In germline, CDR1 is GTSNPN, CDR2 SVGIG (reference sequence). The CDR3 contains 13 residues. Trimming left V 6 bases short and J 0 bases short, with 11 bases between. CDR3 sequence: CACHRQVNTEAFF. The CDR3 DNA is TGTGCCTGCCACCGACAGGTGAACACTGAAGCTTTCTTT.